What follows are 21 T cell receptor beta chains derived from one specimen sequenced in a study of T cell responses to AZD1222 COVID-19 vaccine. Libraries were prepared by immunoSEQ multiplex PCR; TCRdb keeps only in-frame clonotypes and omits some of them. This table holds 100,000 to 150,000 clones, about nine tenths found once. The specimen was peripheral blood, collected on day 0 of AZD1222 vaccination. The receptors stem from an adult in good health.

The chain recombines TRBV5-4 with TRBJ1-1, with D possibly TRBD1 on 6 matching bases. The V and J ends lost 0 bases and 1 base respectively, with 7 bases between them. The CDR3 is 14 amino acids. Germline CDR1 is SGHNT and CDR2 is YYREEE (reference sequence). The CDR3 is CASSLEQGNTEAFF. The CDR3 DNA reads as TGTGCCAGCAGCTTGGAACAGGGGAACACTGAAGCTTTCTTT.

The V call is TRBV5-1, the J call TRBJ1-2; the D is unclear. Per germline, CDR1 SGHRS and CDR2 YFSETQ. V gave up 0 bases and J gave up 4 bases, with 10 bases separating them. This CDR3 spans 14 amino acids. This CDR3 reads CASSLGAGRYGYTF. The CDR3 nucleotides read TGCGCCAGCAGCTTGGGTGCAGGACGCTATGGCTACACCTTC.

This clone was observed once. This rearrangement joins TRBV27 to TRBJ1-2; TRBD1 matches at 8 bases. Germline V gene sequence: CDR1 MNHEY, CDR2 SMNVEV (reference sequence). CDR3 length: 15 amino acids. V was pared by 0 bases and J by 4 bases, with 4 bases of the junction left unmatched. CDR3 loop: CASSLSTGAGYGYTF. CDR3 bases: TGTGCCAGCAGTTTATCGACAGGGGCGGGCTATGGCTACACCTTC.

This chain joins TRBV19 and TRBJ2-5, with TRBD1 identical over 7 bases. From germline, CDR1 is LNHDA and CDR2 SQIVND (reference sequence). With 5 bases clipped from V and 4 bases from J, the junction kept 4 bases outside the gene matches. This CDR3 is built from 13 residues. As DNA, the CDR3 is TGTGCCAGTAGTCCACGGGACAGAGAGACCCAGTACTTC. Translated, it gives CASSPRDRETQYF.

The chain has TRBV5-1 and TRBJ2-7, with a tentative D call TRBD2 (6 bases). CDR1 and CDR2 (germline): SGHRS, YFSETQ. V dropped 0 bases and J dropped 2 bases, with 9 bases sitting between them. This CDR3 is 14 amino acids long. Here the CDR3 DNA reads TGCGCCAGCAGCTTGGCTCCGGGAGCCTACGAGCAGTACTTC. As protein: CASSLAPGAYEQYF.

V and J are TRBV9 and TRBJ1-2; D remains ambiguous. Germline V CDR1 and CDR2: SGDLS, YYNGEE. The CDR3 is 14 residues long. Trimming took 4 bases from V and 0 from J, leaving 10 bases between them. The CDR3 protein is CASSPEVANYGYTF. The CDR3, as DNA: TGTGCCAGCAGCCCAGAGGTGGCTAACTATGGCTACACCTTC. The full variable domain, rest sourced from reference TRBV9 and TRBJ1-2, is DSGVTQTPKHLITATGQRVTLRCSPRSGDLSVYWYQQSLDQGLQFLIQYYNGEERAKGNILERFSAQQFPDLHSELNLSSLELGDSALYFCASSPEVANYGYTFGSGTRLTVV.

J is TRBJ2-1 and V is TRBV5-5, with 9 bases matching TRBD1. From germline, CDR1 is SGHKS and CDR2 YYEKEE (reference sequence). V gave up 0 bases and J gave up 9 bases; unmatched junction bases: 1. There are 13 residues in the CDR3. CDR3: CASSLDRGPEQFF. The CDR3 DNA is TGTGCCAGCAGCTTGGACAGGGGGCCTGAGCAGTTCTTC.

The rearrangement links TRBV6-5 to TRBJ1-3; D ambiguous. The CDR3 loop spans 13 amino acids. Germline-derived CDR1 and CDR2 are MNHEY and SVGAGI. Trimming stripped 8 bases from V and 4 bases from J, with 12 bases between. The CDR3 DNA reads as TGTGCCAGCGGCTACCCTGGAGGAAACACCATATATTTT. It translates to CASGYPGGNTIYF.

This clone has only a few counts. This sequence joins TRBV7-9 and TRBJ1-6; D is ambiguous. Germline V gene data show CDR1 as SEHNR and CDR2 as FQNEAQ (reference sequence). The CDR3 is made up of 16 amino acids. Trimming cost V 8 bases and J 0 bases, with 14 bases left between them. CDR3: CASCEEGSSYNSPLHF. CDR3 sequence (DNA): TGTGCCAGCTGTGAAGAGGGCAGCTCCTATAATTCACCCCTCCACTTT.

The chain uses TRBV12-5 and TRBJ1-5; 8 nucleotides match TRBD1. CDR1 LGHNT and CDR2 FRNRAP come from the germline V gene. Germline trimming cut 5 bases from V and 9 bases from J; bases unmatched to any gene: 6. CDR3 length: 13 amino acids. CDR3: CASGDRGLTPQHF. DNA for the CDR3: TGTGCTAGTGGTGACAGGGGTTTAACGCCCCAGCATTTT.

The chain couples TRBV28 to TRBJ2-7; the match to TRBD1 covers 7 bases. This CDR3 comprises 14 residues. The ends lost 4 bases at V and 2 bases at J; junction bases unmatched: 5. The germline V gene has CDR1 MDHEN and CDR2 SYDVKM. The CDR3 DNA is TGTGCCAGCAGTTCCCGGACAGGCCCCTACGAGCAGTACTTC. Translating gives CASSSRTGPYEQYF.

V is TRBV15 and J is TRBJ2-7; 7 bases match TRBD2. CDR3 length: 17 residues. Germline loops: CDR1 LNHNV, CDR2 YYDKDF (reference sequence). V was clipped by 0 bases and J by 0 bases; unmatched bases: 8. The CDR3: CATSREGTGGSSYEQYF. CDR3 sequence (DNA): TGTGCCACCAGCAGAGAAGGGACGGGCGGGAGCTCCTACGAGCAGTACTTC.

The V gene is TRBV6-5, the J gene TRBJ1-1; D is undetermined. The CDR3 totals 12 residues. V dropped 2 bases and J dropped 11 bases, with 12 bases sitting between them. In germline, CDR1 is MNHEY, CDR2 SVGAGI. The CDR3 sequence is CASSYPTGEAFF. CDR3 DNA sequence: TGTGCCAGCAGTTACCCGACTGGTGAGGCTTTCTTT.

V usage is TRBV12-3 or TRBV12-4 and J usage is TRBJ2-7; a weak D match, TRBD2 (6 bases). This CDR3 spans 13 amino acids. Trimming left V 6 bases short and J 7 bases short, with 16 bases between. The CDR3 loop is CASRGIPAGEQYF. In DNA form, the CDR3 reads TGTGCCAGCAGGGGTATACCCGCGGGGGAGCAGTACTTC.

The chain recombines TRBV6-2 or TRBV6-3 with TRBJ1-6; D remains unclear. V was shortened by 7 bases and J by 6 bases, with 16 bases between the two germline ends. From germline, CDR1 is MNHEY and CDR2 SVGEGT. CDR3 length: 15 amino acids. CDR3 DNA sequence: TGTGCCAGCACTTATACAGTGGAGCCTAATTCACCCCTCCACTTT. Translation: CASTYTVEPNSPLHF.

V gene TRBV5-6 combines with J gene TRBJ1-2; D uncertain. Trimming took 2 bases from V and 8 from J, leaving 13 bases between them. The CDR3 is made up of 13 amino acids. Germline V CDR1 and CDR2: SGHDT, YYEEEE. CDR3 sequence: CASSFTDLGGYTF. CDR3 nucleotides: TGTGCCAGCAGCTTTACGGATCTAGGAGGCTACACCTTC.

Ten or more counts support this clone. This chain connects TRBV3-1 (or the pseudogene TRBV3-2) to TRBJ1-1; D possibly corresponds to TRBD1 (6 bases). Germline assignment: CDR1 LGHDT and CDR2 YNNKEL (reference sequence). CDR3 length: 16 residues. Between the trimmed V and J ends, which lost 0 bases and 3 bases, there was a span of 14 bases. CDR3 bases: TGTGCCAGCAGCCAAGATCTGGGCAGGGGCTACACTGAAGCTTTCTTT. Its translation is CASSQDLGRGYTEAFF.

The chain carries TRBV7-2 and TRBJ1-6; 10 bases match TRBD1. Germline lookup yields CDR1 SGHTA and CDR2 FQGNSA. CDR3 size: 15 residues. Trimming at V came to 1 base and at J to 7 bases, leaving 1 base not matched to a gene. In DNA form, the CDR3 reads TGTGCCAGCAGCTTAGTGGGACAGGGGAATTCACCCCTCCACTTT. This translates into CASSLVGQGNSPLHF.

This clone has only one observation. The chain carries TRBV28 and TRBJ2-7; D might be TRBD1 (6 bases). Deletions cut 4 bases from V and 2 bases from J, with 12 bases between. The germline gives CDR1 MDHEN, CDR2 SYDVKM. The CDR3 contains 14 residues. Here the CDR3 DNA reads TGTGCCAGCAGTTCCCCAGGGACACCCTACGAGCAGTACTTC. Translating gives CASSSPGTPYEQYF.

This chain joins TRBV10-3 and TRBJ1-1; a possible D gene is TRBD1 (5 bases). CDR3 length equals 13 residues. Germline lookup yields CDR1 ENHRY and CDR2 SYGVKD. V lost 7 bases to trimming and J lost 1 base, with 10 bases between them. CDR3 amino acids: CAITREWNTEAFF. The CDR3 DNA is TGTGCCATCACCAGGGAATGGAACACTGAAGCTTTCTTT.

V gene TRBV5-4 combines with J gene TRBJ2-5; D tentatively reads TRBD1 or TRBD2 (5 bases each). Germline assignment: CDR1 SGHNT and CDR2 YYREEE (reference sequence). CDR3 length equals 14 residues. Trimming removed 6 bases at V and 2 bases at J, with 14 bases between. CDR3 region: CASTLGVGQETQYF. CDR3 bases: TGTGCCAGCACCCTGGGGGTAGGACAAGAGACCCAGTACTTC.